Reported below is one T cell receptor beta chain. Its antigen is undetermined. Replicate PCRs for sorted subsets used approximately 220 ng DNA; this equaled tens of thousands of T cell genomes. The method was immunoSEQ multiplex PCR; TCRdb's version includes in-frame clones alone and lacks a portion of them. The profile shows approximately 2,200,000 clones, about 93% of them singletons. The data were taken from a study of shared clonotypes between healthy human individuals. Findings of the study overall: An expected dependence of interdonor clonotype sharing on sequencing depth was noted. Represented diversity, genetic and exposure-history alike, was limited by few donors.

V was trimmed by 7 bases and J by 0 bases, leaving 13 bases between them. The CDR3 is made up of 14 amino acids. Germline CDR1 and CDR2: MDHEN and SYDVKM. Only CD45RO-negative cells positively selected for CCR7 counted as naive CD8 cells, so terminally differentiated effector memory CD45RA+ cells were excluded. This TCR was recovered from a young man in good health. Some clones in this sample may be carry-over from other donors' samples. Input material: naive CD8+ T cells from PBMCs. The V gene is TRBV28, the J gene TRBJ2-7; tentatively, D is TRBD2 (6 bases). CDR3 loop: CASMVGRSSYEQYF. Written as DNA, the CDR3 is TGTGCCAGCATGGTAGGGAGGAGCTCCTACGAGCAGTACTTC.